This T cell receptor beta chain was identified in a study of cytomegalovirus exposure and HLA in healthy donors. Study findings and constraints: Prior analysis indicated that the majority of TCR beta V segments exhibited productivity approximately 87% or approximately 30% of the time.

The PCR contained 60 Vbeta and 13 Jbeta primers. The method was immunoSEQ multiplex PCR; TCRdb's version includes in-frame clones alone and lacks a portion of them. The sample lists 190,000 or so clones, roughly four fifths seen once, with over 1.5% in the top ten. As for this clone: Its matching antigen is unknown.

CDR3 length: 16 residues. V was pared by 5 bases and J by 3 bases, with 20 bases between. Germline V gene data show CDR1 as SGHNT and CDR2 as YENEEA. The sequence derives from a man between 45 and 60 years old in good health and CMV-seronegative. This rearrangement joins TRBV11-3 to TRBJ2-7, with D possibly TRBD1 on 6 matching bases. Sequenced sample: PBMCs. This CDR3 is CASSPPQGLSNYEQYF. The CDR3 region has the DNA TGTGCCAGCAGCCCCCCCCAGGGGCTCTCAAACTACGAGCAGTACTTC. Full variable domain (outside the CDR3, taken from reference TRBV11-3 and TRBJ2-7): EAGVVQSPRYKIIEKKQPVAFWCNPISGHNTLYWYLQNLGQGPELLIRYENEEAVDDSQLPKDRFSAERLKGVDSTLKIQPAELGDSAVYLCASSPPQGLSNYEQYFGPGTRLTVT.